This T cell receptor (beta chain) was sequenced in a study of response to subunit inactivated influenza vaccine. This clonotype appeared many times. The antigen remains undetermined. The CDR3 contains 16 residues. V lost 6 bases and J 1 base, leaving 19 bases between the germline ends. Overall study results and limits: The authors suggested that every seasonal influenza vaccination recruits few new T cells.

TCRdb re-analysed the RT-PCR reads in MiXCR, keeping a single row per CDR3 protein. This sample yields roughly 670,000 distinct CDR3 sequences, of which around 15% are seen a single time; 6.5% to 8% belongs to the top ten. The source of this sequence is a man in his fifties who received an inactivated influenza vaccine. The sample was PBMCs from blood, taken 14 to 15 days before vaccination. This chain uses TRBV12-3 or TRBV12-4 with TRBJ2-7; TRBD1 might be the D (6 bases). In nucleotides, the CDR3 is TGTGCCAGCAGCCACAGGGACCGACGAGCGTCCTACGAGCAGTACTTC. It yields the protein CASSHRDRRASYEQYF.